The 18 T cell receptor beta chains below come from one sample, sequenced in a study of cytomegalovirus exposure and HLA in healthy donors. TCRdb keeps only in-frame clones here, not all; method: immunoSEQ multiplex PCR. The data show about 160,000 clones, roughly 90% seen once. Sequencing was performed on PBMCs. These TCRs come from a woman in her 30s in good health and CMV-seronegative.

The chain links TRBV9 to TRBJ2-1; the D is unclear. The CDR3 covers 13 residues. V shed 0 bases and J shed 7 bases, with 8 bases lying between them. Germline assignment: CDR1 SGDLS and CDR2 YYNGEE. In DNA form, the CDR3 reads TGTGCCAGCAGCGTAGCTGGCCGAAATGAGCAGTTCTTC. Protein sequence: CASSVAGRNEQFF.

The J gene is TRBJ1-1, the V gene TRBV27; D gene ambiguous. This CDR3 spans 14 amino acids. In germline, CDR1 is MNHEY, CDR2 SMNVEV (reference sequence). V dropped 5 bases and J dropped 0 bases, with 10 bases sitting between them. CDR3 sequence reads: CASSPDRMNTEAFF. CDR3 DNA sequence: TGTGCCAGCAGTCCGGACCGCATGAACACTGAAGCTTTCTTT.

The chain employs TRBV27 and TRBJ2-1; TRBD1 might be the D (6 bases). Germline V gives CDR1 MNHEY, CDR2 SMNVEV (reference sequence). The V and J ends lost 3 bases and 12 bases respectively, with 18 bases between them. The CDR3 runs 14 residues. The CDR3, as DNA: TGTGCCAGCAGTTTGGTAAGAGGGGGTGACACGCAGTTCTTC. Translated: CASSLVRGGDTQFF.

This clone was detected once. The chain carries TRBV28 and TRBJ2-7, with a tentative D call TRBD2 (6 bases). The germline V gene has CDR1 MDHEN and CDR2 SYDVKM. The CDR3 is made up of 14 amino acids. The V end was cut by 7 bases, the J end by 2 bases, with 15 bases between. The CDR3 DNA sequence: TGTGCCAGCATGGGGGGAGAGGGAACCTACGAGCAGTACTTC. It is translated as CASMGGEGTYEQYF. The full variable domain, its missing parts supplied by reference TRBV28 and TRBJ2-7, is DVKVTQSSRYLVKRTGEKVFLECVQDMDHENMFWYRQDPGLGLRLIYFSYDVKMKEKGDIPEGYSVSREKKERFSLILESASTNQTSMYLCASMGGEGTYEQYFGPGTRLTVT.

Details on this clone: Distinct nucleotide sequences in the sample also encode this CDR3. V is TRBV25-1 and J is TRBJ2-3; no firm D call. The V gene's germline CDR1 is MGHDK and CDR2 SYGVNS. The CDR3 is 13 amino acids. V shed 3 bases and J shed 4 bases, with 8 bases lying between them. CDR3 nucleotides: TGTGCCAGCAGTGACTCGAGAGCAGATACGCAGTATTTT. This translates into CASSDSRADTQYF.

The chain uses TRBV5-4 and TRBJ1-5; no reliable D call. This CDR3 contains 15 residues. CDR1 SGHNT and CDR2 YYREEE come from the germline V gene (reference sequence). Trimming took 4 bases from V and 7 from J, leaving 18 bases between them. For the CDR3, the DNA is TGTGCCAGCAGCCGACAAGGCGTCTGGCCCCAGCCCCAGCATTTT. Its translation: CASSRQGVWPQPQHF.

This clone has a handful of counts. The J gene is TRBJ1-4, the V gene TRBV12-5; 8 nucleotides agree with TRBD1. J gave up 9 bases and V 5 bases, and 5 bases lay outside the gene matches. This CDR3 is built from 13 residues. Per germline, CDR1 LGHNT and CDR2 FRNRAP. This chain's CDR3 is CASGPGTGKKLFF. For the CDR3, the DNA is TGTGCTAGTGGTCCCGGGACAGGTAAAAAACTGTTTTTT.

The chain carries TRBV7-9 and TRBJ2-2; no reliable D call. The V gene's germline CDR1 is SEHNR and CDR2 FQNEAQ (reference sequence). The CDR3 has 17 amino acids. V was trimmed by 0 bases and J by 4 bases, leaving 15 bases between them. The CDR3 DNA sequence: TGTGCCAGCAGCTTAGCGCGGAAGTCTCTGGTCACCGGGGAGCTGTTTTTT. It codes for CASSLARKSLVTGELFF.

This chain connects TRBV4-2 to TRBJ1-2, with D possibly being TRBD1 (5 bases). CDR3 length: 13 residues. The germline V gene has CDR1 LGHNA and CDR2 YNFKEQ. The V end was cut by 4 bases, the J end by 6 bases, with 12 bases between. This CDR3 reads CASSPQGFDGYTF. The CDR3 DNA is TGTGCCAGCAGCCCCCAGGGCTTCGATGGCTACACCTTC.

V usage is TRBV5-1 and J usage is TRBJ2-1; TRBD2 matches 8 bases. Germline trimming cut 1 base from V and 4 bases from J; bases unmatched to any gene: 10. The CDR3 loop spans 17 amino acids. Germline V gives CDR1 SGHRS, CDR2 YFSETQ. This chain's CDR3 is CASSLWPKREFYNEQFF. The DNA for the CDR3 is TGCGCCAGCAGCTTGTGGCCAAAGCGGGAGTTTTACAATGAGCAGTTCTTC.

The V and J genes are TRBV4-2 and TRBJ2-1; TRBD2 aligns across 10 bases. Trimming cost V 1 base and J 0 bases; bases outside gene matches: 9. The CDR3 spans 19 residues. Germline values: CDR1 LGHNA, CDR2 YNFKEQ. The CDR3 DNA reads as TGTGCCAGCAGCCAAGGCACGGTAGCGGGAGGCCGCTCCTACAATGAGCAGTTCTTC. Translation gives CASSQGTVAGGRSYNEQFF.

The chain carries TRBV6-4 and TRBJ1-1; D remains unclear. V was clipped by 6 bases and J by 1 base, with 9 bases between them. CDR1 is MRHNA and CDR2 is SNTAGT in the germline V gene. The CDR3 has 13 amino acids. The CDR3 DNA is TGTGCCAGCAGCTTGACACAGAACACTGAAGCTTTCTTT. This sequence encodes CASSLTQNTEAFF.

This chain uses TRBV7-9 with TRBJ1-2; possible D gene TRBD1, 5 bases. Germline lookup yields CDR1 SEHNR and CDR2 FQNEAQ (reference sequence). The V gene lost 1 base and the J gene lost 4 bases, with 13 bases spanning the gap. CDR3 length equals 15 residues. The CDR3 sequence is CASSLDRQGGYGYTF. The CDR3 nucleotides are TGTGCCAGCAGCTTAGATAGGCAGGGCGGCTATGGCTACACCTTC.

This clone was recorded at least ten times. V gene TRBV7-9 combines with J gene TRBJ1-2; 7 nucleotides match TRBD1. With 7 bases clipped from V and 2 bases from J, the junction kept 7 bases outside the gene matches. Germline V gene lookup returns CDR1 SEHNR and CDR2 FQNEAQ (reference sequence). The CDR3 is 14 amino acids. The chain's CDR3 is CASTTGLTNYGYTF. Here the CDR3 DNA reads TGTGCCAGCACGACAGGGCTGACGAACTATGGCTACACCTTC. Using reference TRBV7-9 and TRBJ1-2 for the parts outside the CDR3, the full variable domain is DTGVSQNPRHKITKRGQNVTFRCDPISEHNRLYWYRQTLGQGPEFLTYFQNEAQLEKSRLLSDRFSAERPKGSFSTLEIQRTEQGDSAMYLCASTTGLTNYGYTFGSGTRLTVV.

V usage is TRBV7-3 and J usage is TRBJ2-2; D is unresolved. This CDR3 region has 13 residues. Germline CDR1 SGHTA, CDR2 FQGTGA. Trimming shortened V by 1 base and J by 6 bases, and 6 bases separated the two germline ends. The CDR3 DNA reads as TGTGCCAGCAGCTTAAGTGAAGCCGGGGAGCTGTTTTTT. It encodes CASSLSEAGELFF.

This clone appeared a single time. The chain combines TRBV5-4 with TRBJ2-7; TRBD2 matches 8 bases. The CDR3 loop spans 15 amino acids. CDR1 and CDR2 (germline): SGHNT, YYREEE (reference sequence). V gave up 3 bases and J gave up 4 bases; unmatched junction bases: 9. In DNA, the CDR3 is TGTGCCAGCAGCTCCTGGACTAGCTCCCTGTACGAGCAGTACTTC. This codes for CASSSWTSSLYEQYF.

The chain uses TRBV27 and TRBJ1-2; 7 positions agree with TRBD1. In germline, CDR1 is MNHEY, CDR2 SMNVEV (reference sequence). V dropped 11 bases and J dropped 7; count of bases not matched to a gene: 10. The CDR3 is made up of 12 amino acids. The CDR3 bases are TGTGCCGCCTACAGGGGAGGTTCTGGCTACACCTTC. Amino acids: CAAYRGGSGYTF.

The rearrangement joins TRBV4-3 to TRBJ2-5; D not resolved. Trimming cost V 0 bases and J 1 base, with 12 bases left between them. The CDR3 totals 16 residues. Germline CDR1 reads LGHNA; CDR2 reads YSLEER. Here the CDR3 reads CASSQDHGRRQETQYF. The CDR3 nucleotides are TGCGCCAGCAGCCAAGATCATGGACGGCGCCAAGAGACCCAGTACTTC.